This T cell receptor beta chain emerged from a study of blood T cell repertoires in COVID-19. Sequenced by immunoSEQ multiplex PCR; TCRdb stores in-frame clones only, minus some. This sample has approximately 180,000 clones, with approximately 88% found just once. This CDR3 has 12 amino acids. The germline V gene encodes CDR1 SNHLY and CDR2 FYNNEI. Trimming stripped 3 bases from V and 9 bases from J, with 12 bases between. The source is a woman in her thirties or forties with COVID-19, enrolled during active disease. V is TRBV2 and J is TRBJ2-7; no definite D call. Input material: peripheral blood. The CDR3 spells CASSEPTKVQYF. The CDR3 DNA reads as TGTGCCAGCAGTGAGCCCACTAAAGTGCAGTACTTC.